This entry concerns a single TCR beta chain. Using approximately 200 ng DNA, 32,000 or so T cell genomes, the sorted-subset replicate PCRs were run. Assay used: immunoSEQ multiplex PCR; TCRdb lists only in-frame clones, some missing. The data show about 2.4 million clones, more than 85% seen once. This entry comes from a study of shared clonotypes between healthy human individuals. Source material: naive CD4+ T cells from PBMCs. Subset of the sample: CD45RA+ positively selected. This TCR was recovered from a young man in good health. Some clones in this sample may be carry-over from other donors' samples.

This CDR3 reads CASSLRTGGWQYF. Written as DNA, the CDR3 is TGTGCCAGCAGTCTCAGGACAGGGGGCTGGCAGTACTTC. The chain links TRBV28 to TRBJ2-7; 11 nucleotides align to TRBD1. Germline values: CDR1 MDHEN, CDR2 SYDVKM. V lost 5 bases and J lost 9; bases outside the gene matches: 6. The CDR3 length is 13 residues.